The clone carrying this TCR beta chain was detected ten times or more. The source of the sample is a study of T cells in Graves' hyperthyroidism and ophthalmopathy. There were TCR beta CDR3 regions amplified from RNA transcripts. HTBI primers were employed in a first-round RT-PCR of the TCR CDR3. TCRdb recomputed calls from the multiplex PCR reads with MiXCR, one row per CDR3 protein. The profile shows 350,000 to 450,000 distinct CDR3 sequences, approximately 15% of them singletons. CDR1 is SQVTM, CDR2 ANQGSEA, per germline. The CDR3 extends over 14 amino acids. The junction had 4 bases not matched to a gene; V was cut back by 2 bases and J by 6 bases.

What was sequenced was blood. The chain has TRBV29-1 and TRBJ1-1, with 12 nucleotides matching TRBD1. This clonotype was obtained from a woman aged 55-70 years with Graves' hyperthyroidism. The CDR3 DNA reads TGCAGCGTTGAAAAGGGGACAGGGGGCCCTGAAGCTTTCTTT. The encoded protein is CSVEKGTGGPEAFF.